These 9 T cell receptor beta chains originate from one sample sequenced in a study of PD-1 blockade in classical Hodgkin lymphoma. Every single patient, without exception, relapsed after autologous stem cell transplantation, and brentuximab vedotin exposure varied. Profiling relied on immunoSEQ multiplex PCR, and the TCRdb table lists in-frame clones only, not all of them. The sample shows about 50,000 clones, 88% of them seen only once. The material was peripheral blood mononuclear cells (PBMCs), obtained before the second cycle of nivolumab. These receptors originate from a human donor with classical Hodgkin lymphoma.

The chain employs TRBV5-1 and TRBJ1-4; no clear D. The CDR3 is made up of 13 amino acids. Per germline, CDR1 SGHRS and CDR2 YFSETQ. With 2 bases removed from V and 8 bases from J, the gap between germline ends came to 10 bases. The CDR3 here is CASSFIGAEKLFF. In DNA, the CDR3 is TGCGCCAGCAGCTTCATAGGAGCCGAAAAACTGTTTTTT.

This sequence joins TRBV7-2 and TRBJ1-3; D remains unclear. The CDR3 covers 15 residues. CDR1 and CDR2 (germline): SGHTA, FQGNSA. Deletions cut 1 base from V and 2 bases from J, with 9 bases between. In DNA, the CDR3 is TGTGCCAGCAGCTTAGTGGCAGTAGCTGGAAACACCATATATTTT. Translated, it gives CASSLVAVAGNTIYF.

CDR3 protein: CASSLVQETQYF. In DNA form, the CDR3 reads TGTGCCAGCAGCTTAGTCCAAGAGACCCAGTACTTC. This chain connects TRBV7-9 to TRBJ2-5; D ambiguous. V shed 1 base and J shed 1 base, with 1 base lying between them. This CDR3 has 12 residues. Germline CDR1 SEHNR, CDR2 FQNEAQ (reference sequence).

This rearrangement joins TRBV9 to TRBJ2-5, with D tentatively TRBD1 (5 bases). V lost 5 bases, J lost 4 bases, and 18 bases lay in between. CDR1 SGDLS and CDR2 YYNGEE come from the germline V gene. The CDR3 totals 15 residues. The CDR3 loop is CASSDGVGLRETQYF. Here the CDR3 DNA reads TGTGCCAGCAGTGATGGAGTGGGGCTGAGAGAGACCCAGTACTTC. Variable domain in full (rest from reference TRBV9 and TRBJ2-5): DSGVTQTPKHLITATGQRVTLRCSPRSGDLSVYWYQQSLDQGLQFLIQYYNGEERAKGNILERFSAQQFPDLHSELNLSSLELGDSALYFCASSDGVGLRETQYFGPGTRLLVL.

The chain links TRBV28 to TRBJ1-1, with 12 bases matching TRBD1. The germline CDR1 and CDR2 sequences are MDHEN and SYDVKM. The V and J ends lost 3 bases and 7 bases, in that order; junction bases with no gene match: 9. This CDR3 is 16 amino acids long. The CDR3 sequence: CASSLAGQGAGVEAFF. The CDR3, as DNA: TGTGCCAGCAGTTTGGCGGGACAGGGGGCTGGGGTTGAAGCTTTCTTT.

The chain links TRBV5-1 to TRBJ1-1; 7 bases align to TRBD1. This CDR3 has 15 residues. V lost 4 bases and J lost 1; bases outside the gene matches: 7. Germline lookup yields CDR1 SGHRS and CDR2 YFSETQ. The CDR3 here is CASSGRTGGNTEAFF. The CDR3 DNA follows: TGCGCCAGCAGCGGACGGACAGGCGGGAACACTGAAGCTTTCTTT.

The chain uses TRBV5-1 and TRBJ1-2; a weak D match, TRBD1 (6 bases). Germline lookup yields CDR1 SGHRS and CDR2 YFSETQ. CDR3 length: 14 residues. Trimming pared 0 bases from V and 7 bases from J, leaving 13 bases between. CDR3 sequence: CASSLGAGEAGYTF. CDR3 sequence (DNA): TGCGCCAGCAGCTTGGGGGCAGGGGAGGCTGGCTACACCTTC.

The chain recombines TRBV9 with TRBJ1-5; tentative D call: TRBD1 (6 bases). Trimming left V 3 bases short and J 4 bases short, with 11 bases between. Germline assignment: CDR1 SGDLS and CDR2 YYNGEE. This CDR3 has 14 amino acids. CDR3 sequence reads: CASSATGLNQPQHF. The CDR3 region has the DNA TGTGCCAGCAGCGCTACAGGGTTAAATCAGCCCCAGCATTTT. Complete variable domain (other parts from reference TRBV9 and TRBJ1-5): DSGVTQTPKHLITATGQRVTLRCSPRSGDLSVYWYQQSLDQGLQFLIQYYNGEERAKGNILERFSAQQFPDLHSELNLSSLELGDSALYFCASSATGLNQPQHFGDGTRLSIL.

The chain joins TRBV19 to TRBJ2-7; 8 nucleotides line up with TRBD1. Germline trimming cut 5 bases from V and 5 bases from J; bases unmatched to any gene: 8. The CDR3 consists of 14 residues. Germline CDR1 and CDR2: LNHDA and SQIVND (reference sequence). CDR3 sequence: CASSARTGFNEQYF. For the CDR3, the DNA is TGTGCCAGTAGTGCACGGACAGGGTTCAACGAGCAGTACTTC.